This TCR beta chain emerged from a study of blood T cell repertoires in COVID-19. TCRdb's table, derived via immunoSEQ multiplex PCR, lists solely in-frame clones and lacks some. Here the sample spans roughly 310,000 clones, 70% to 90% being singletons. Germline values: CDR1 LGHNA, CDR2 YSLEER. CDR3 length: 21 residues. After removal of 4 bases from V and 0 bases from J, the junction contained 16 bases not matched to a gene. The receptor's source is a woman between 50 and 59 years old with active or convalescent COVID-19. The rearrangement joins TRBV4-3 to TRBJ2-1, with 12 bases fitting TRBD2. Material for sequencing was peripheral blood. The CDR3 loop reads CASSPEDQKTSGGGSYNEQFF. The CDR3 DNA reads as TGCGCCAGCAGCCCCGAAGATCAAAAGACTAGCGGGGGAGGCTCCTACAATGAGCAGTTCTTC.